Below, 22 T cell receptor beta chains from the same sample are listed, as sequenced in a study of blood T cells in healthy people across ages. Combining a sample-barcoded 5' primer with a J-beta primer mix, a second PCR ran for roughly 6 to 12 cycles. TCRdb re-derived calls from the 5' RACE reads in MiXCR, one entry per CDR3 protein. The data show 650,000 to 800,000 distinct CDR3 sequences, 44% seen once. The specimen sequenced was blood. The receptors were sampled from a man aged 55 to 70 in good health.

The V and J genes are TRBV6-1 and TRBJ2-4; unclear D gene. The J call is uncertain, as TRBJ2-7 better fits the DNA end. In germline, CDR1 is MNHNS, CDR2 SASEGT. CDR3 length: 13 residues. In DNA, the CDR3 is TGTGCCATCCATACAACGATTCGCGACGAGCAGTACTTC. It translates to CAIHTTIRDEQYF.

V and J are TRBV7-2 and TRBJ2-3, with 9 bases matching TRBD2. The CDR3 runs to 15 residues. The V and J ends lost 1 base and 4 bases, in that order; junction bases with no gene match: 3. The germline gives CDR1 SGHTA, CDR2 FQGNSA. The CDR3 sequence: CASSLVGGGADTQYF. The CDR3 DNA follows: TGTGCCAGCAGCTTAGTCGGCGGGGGGGCAGATACGCAGTATTTT.

This clonotype was observed at least ten times. The rearrangement joins TRBV11-2 to TRBJ2-7, with unresolved D. The CDR3 is 15 residues long. Germline lookup yields CDR1 SGHAT and CDR2 FQNNGV. Trimming shortened V by 0 bases and J by 2 bases, and 11 bases separated the two germline ends. CDR3 region: CASSLESRATYEQYF. CDR3 DNA sequence: TGTGCCAGCAGCTTAGAATCACGGGCAACCTACGAGCAGTACTTC. Full variable domain (missing parts from reference TRBV11-2 and TRBJ2-7): EAGVAQSPRYKIIEKRQSVAFWCNPISGHATLYWYQQILGQGPKLLIQFQNNGVVDDSQLPKDRFSAERLKGVDSTLKIQPAKLEDSAVYLCASSLESRATYEQYFGPGTRLTVT.

The chain combines TRBV27 with TRBJ2-1, with D maybe TRBD1 (5 bases). CDR1 and CDR2 (germline): MNHEY, SMNVEV (reference sequence). The CDR3 spans 11 residues. Trimming took off 5 bases at V and 13 bases at J, with 12 bases between the two ends. The CDR3 sequence: CASSARQPQFF. CDR3 in DNA: TGTGCCAGCAGTGCCCGACAGCCTCAGTTCTTC.

J is TRBJ1-4 and V is TRBV27; no clear D gene. V lost 4 bases and J 3 bases, leaving 21 bases between the germline ends. Looked up from germline, CDR1 is MNHEY and CDR2 is SMNVEV (reference sequence). The CDR3 has 18 amino acids. CDR3 nucleotide sequence: TGTGCCAGCAGTTCCGCCCTTCGTGGGCGGCCCGCTAATGAAAAACTGTTTTTT. This encodes CASSSALRGRPANEKLFF.

This clonotype was picked up a small number of times. The chain couples TRBV5-6 to TRBJ2-1; D remains ambiguous. The germline V gene has CDR1 SGHDT and CDR2 YYEEEE. CDR3 length equals 13 residues. With 0 bases removed from V and 8 bases from J, the gap between germline ends came to 9 bases. The CDR3: CASSLVELDEQFF. CDR3 nucleotides: TGTGCCAGCAGCTTGGTGGAATTAGATGAGCAGTTCTTC.

This clonotype was found a few times. The chain recombines TRBV5-1 with TRBJ2-5; 7 nucleotides line up with TRBD1. The CDR3 has 16 residues. The ends lost 2 bases at V and 3 bases at J; junction bases unmatched: 10. Germline V CDR1 and CDR2: SGHRS, YFSETQ. CDR3 amino acids: CASSLIPGTDKETQYF. In DNA form, the CDR3 reads TGCGCCAGCAGCTTAATTCCCGGGACAGATAAAGAGACCCAGTACTTC. The complete variable domain, with remaining parts taken from reference TRBV5-1 and TRBJ2-5, reads KAGVTQTPRYLIKTRGQQVTLSCSPISGHRSVSWYQQTPGQGLQFLFEYFSETQRNKGNFPGRFSGRQFSNSRSEMNVSTLELGDSALYLCASSLIPGTDKETQYFGPGTRLLVL.

This clonotype was seen just once. The chain has TRBV5-6 and TRBJ2-2; no reliable D call. Deletions cut 4 bases from V and 5 bases from J, with 9 bases between. The CDR3 totals 13 residues. Germline CDR1 reads SGHDT; CDR2 reads YYEEEE. CDR3 sequence reads: CASSRKPTGELFF. Written as DNA, the CDR3 is TGTGCCAGCAGCCGCAAGCCGACCGGGGAGCTGTTTTTT.

On this clonotype: At one of its ends the junction is not consistent with the germline gene, which may arise from a read error. The CDR3 sequence: CAITEGDKGLRNYGYTF. DNA of the CDR3: TGTGCCATCACTGAGGGGGACAAGGGGCTTCGTAACTATGGCTACACCTTC. This chain uses TRBV10-3 with TRBJ1-2; possible D gene TRBD1, 6 bases. Germline CDR1 reads ENHRY; CDR2 reads SYGVKD. This CDR3 contains 17 residues.

The rearrangement links TRBV29-1 to TRBJ2-7; 12 nucleotides align to TRBD1. V was clipped by 4 bases and J by 5 bases; unmatched bases: 6. CDR1 and CDR2 from the germline V gene are SQVTM and ANQGSEA. The CDR3 loop spans 14 amino acids. The CDR3 sequence: CSVVLGQGADEQYF. CDR3 coding DNA: TGCAGCGTTGTGTTGGGACAGGGGGCCGACGAGCAGTACTTC.

This clonotype was picked up a small number of times. The chain uses TRBV7-2 and TRBJ1-1; 8 bases map to TRBD1. V lost 5 bases to trimming and J lost 1 base; unmatched junction nucleotides: 9. The CDR3 runs 16 residues. Germline CDR1 SGHTA, CDR2 FQGNSA. CDR3 protein: CASSPRTGIRNTEAFF. The CDR3 nucleotides read TGTGCCAGCAGCCCTCGGACAGGGATAAGGAACACTGAAGCTTTCTTT. The variable domain in full, with the rest retrieved from reference TRBV7-2 and TRBJ1-1, is GAGVSQSPSNKVTEKGKDVELRCDPISGHTALYWYRQSLGQGLEFLIYFQGNSAPDKSGLPSDRFSAERTGGSVSTLTIQRTQQEDSAVYLCASSPRTGIRNTEAFFGQGTRLTVV.

The table lists this clonotype with a few counts. V gene TRBV2 combines with J gene TRBJ2-5; the D is unclear. Trimming removed 2 bases from V and 2 bases from J, with 6 bases in between. The CDR3 loop spans 13 amino acids. From germline, CDR1 is SNHLY and CDR2 FYNNEI. The CDR3 bases are TGTGCCAGCAGTGAACTTAGGCAAGAGACCCAGTACTTC. Translating gives CASSELRQETQYF.

This clonotype was detected only a few times. The V and J genes are TRBV30 and TRBJ1-2; 7 positions match TRBD1. CDR1 and CDR2 (germline): GTSNPN, SVGIG (reference sequence). The J segment lost 0 bases and the V segment lost 0 bases, leaving 4 bases of the junction unmatched. This CDR3 is built from 15 residues. CDR3 DNA sequence: TGTGCCTGGAGTGTACAGGGGCCAGCTAACTATGGCTACACCTTC. It is translated as CAWSVQGPANYGYTF. The full variable domain, with the rest looked up from reference TRBV30 and TRBJ1-2, is SQTIHQWPATLVQPVGSPLSLECTVEGTSNPNLYWYRQAAGRGLQLLFYSVGIGQISSEVPQNLSASRPQDRQFILSSKKLLLSDSGFYLCAWSVQGPANYGYTFGSGTRLTVV.

The genes are TRBV4-1 and TRBJ2-7; no firm D call. The CDR3 spans 15 residues. Trimming cost V 0 bases and J 2 bases, with 11 bases left between them. In germline, CDR1 is MGHRA, CDR2 YSYEKL. The CDR3 DNA sequence: TGCGCCAGCAGCCAAGATAAGTACGGAACCTACGAGCAGTACTTC. It is translated as CASSQDKYGTYEQYF.

About this clonotype itself: A much larger clone differs from this one at a single base, so this may be a read error. V is TRBV3-1 and J is TRBJ2-4; 7 nucleotides align to TRBD2. The J call is uncertain, as TRBJ2-7 better fits the DNA end. The germline V gene has CDR1 LGHDT and CDR2 YNNKEL (reference sequence). The CDR3 is 16 amino acids. CDR3 sequence (DNA): TGTGCCAGCAGCCAAGGAATATCGAGACTAGCTTCCGAGCAGTACTTC. This sequence encodes CASSQGISRLASEQYF.

The chain has TRBV6-2 or TRBV6-3 and TRBJ2-3; 9 positions agree with TRBD2. Germline CDR1 is MNHEY and CDR2 is SVGEGT. V shed 7 bases and J 2 bases; nucleotides not matched to a gene: 4. CDR3 length: 14 amino acids. The chain's CDR3 is CASKRGVYTDTQYF. The CDR3 nucleotides are TGTGCCAGCAAGCGGGGGGTCTACACAGATACGCAGTATTTT.

This clonotype was counted only a few times. V usage is TRBV18 and J usage is TRBJ2-5; D perhaps matches TRBD1 (5 bases). The germline gives CDR1 KGHSH, CDR2 LQKENI. The CDR3 length is 15 residues. Trimming pared 2 bases from V and 2 bases from J, leaving 12 bases between. The CDR3 is CASSPSTGRQETQYF. CDR3 sequence (DNA): TGTGCCAGCTCACCAAGCACAGGCCGACAAGAGACCCAGTACTTC.

The CDR3 DNA is TGTGCCAGCAGCGTAGAGCGGGGGACCTACAATGAGCAGTTCTTC. It codes for CASSVERGTYNEQFF. The rearrangement links TRBV9 to TRBJ2-1, with 8 bases identical to TRBD2. This CDR3 has 15 amino acids. Germline V gene sequence: CDR1 SGDLS, CDR2 YYNGEE. J was trimmed by 2 bases and V by 0 bases; bases with no gene match: 1. The full variable domain, its missing parts supplied by reference TRBV9 and TRBJ2-1, is DSGVTQTPKHLITATGQRVTLRCSPRSGDLSVYWYQQSLDQGLQFLIQYYNGEERAKGNILERFSAQQFPDLHSELNLSSLELGDSALYFCASSVERGTYNEQFFGPGTRLTVL.

The chain uses TRBV20-1 and TRBJ2-3, with 8 bases lining up with TRBD2. The V gene's germline CDR1 is DFQATT and CDR2 SNEGSKA (reference sequence). CDR3 size: 16 residues. V lost 2 bases and J lost 4; bases outside the gene matches: 11. In DNA, the CDR3 is TGCAGTGCTAGAACGGGCCCGGGGGGGCTCGCAGATACGCAGTATTTT. Amino acid sequence: CSARTGPGGLADTQYF.

This clonotype was seen only a few times. V gene TRBV12-3 or TRBV12-4 combines with J gene TRBJ2-4; tentatively, D is TRBD2 (5 bases). V lost 0 bases and J lost 1, with 10 bases in between. The CDR3 runs 16 residues. The CDR3 DNA follows: TGTGCCAGCAGTTTAGCAGGGAGCCCTGCCAAAAACATTCAGTACTTC. Translation: CASSLAGSPAKNIQYF.

The V and J genes are TRBV28 and TRBJ1-1, with 7 bases fitting TRBD1. Germline-derived CDR1 and CDR2 are MDHEN and SYDVKM. The CDR3 contains 17 residues. J gave up 1 base and V 7 bases, and 15 bases lay outside the gene matches. The CDR3 sequence is CASTQIKRDRKNTEAFF. CDR3 nucleotides: TGTGCCAGCACTCAAATCAAAAGGGACAGAAAGAACACTGAAGCTTTCTTT.

The J gene is TRBJ1-2, the V gene TRBV18; 9 bases are shared with TRBD1. Germline lookup yields CDR1 KGHSH and CDR2 LQKENI. J gave up 11 bases and V 8 bases, and 21 bases lay outside the gene matches. This CDR3 contains 16 residues. This CDR3 reads CASPRQVQGAQPHYTF. In nucleotides, the CDR3 is TGTGCCAGCCCACGCCAAGTACAGGGGGCCCAACCTCATTACACCTTC. Full variable domain (rest looked up from reference TRBV18 and TRBJ1-2): NAGVMQNPRHLVRRRGQEARLRCSPMKGHSHVYWYRQLPEEGLKFMVYLQKENIIDESGMPKERFSAEFPKEGPSILRIQQVVRGDSAAYFCASPRQVQGAQPHYTFGSGTRLTVV.